Shown below are 13 T cell receptor beta chains from a single sample sequenced in a study of shared clonotypes between healthy human individuals. Only in-frame clones appear in the TCRdb table, and some are missing; sequencing was by immunoSEQ multiplex PCR. The sample consists of 520,000 or so clones, about four fifths of them appearing once. What was sequenced was PBMCs. These receptors originate from a woman in her 40s in good health. Some clones in this sample may be carry-over from other donors' samples.

This clone has just a few counts. The CDR3 loop reads CASSPRLGRPSNQPQHF. The CDR3 DNA sequence: TGTGCCAGCAGTCCCCGCTTGGGGAGACCGAGCAATCAGCCCCAGCATTTT. This chain connects TRBV27 to TRBJ1-5, with unresolved D. Germline-derived CDR1 and CDR2 are MNHEY and SMNVEV (reference sequence). V was shortened by 5 bases and J by 1 base, with 18 bases between the two germline ends. The CDR3 has 17 residues.

The chain links TRBV7-9 to TRBJ2-5, with D possibly TRBD2 on 6 matching bases. CDR3 length: 13 amino acids. CDR1 is SEHNR, CDR2 FQNEAQ, per germline (reference sequence). Trimming took 7 bases from V and 5 from J, leaving 14 bases between them. CDR3: CASTPGRGETQYF. In DNA, the CDR3 is TGTGCCAGCACCCCGGGACGGGGGGAGACCCAGTACTTC.

This clone was found once. CDR3 nucleotide sequence: TGCGCCAGCAGCTTGGCGGTCAGATTCGGGGAGCTGTTTTTT. Translation: CASSLAVRFGELFF. This chain links TRBV5-1 with TRBJ2-2; D unresolved. The germline gives CDR1 SGHRS, CDR2 YFSETQ. The germline V and J ends were trimmed by 0 bases and 7 bases, with 10 bases remaining between them. There are 14 residues in the CDR3.

J is TRBJ2-7 and V is TRBV28, with 12 bases fitting TRBD2. CDR1 and CDR2 from the germline V gene are MDHEN and SYDVKM. The CDR3 runs 15 residues. The trim removed 5 bases at V and 7 bases at J, leaving 9 bases unmatched. The CDR3 region has the DNA TGTGCCAGCAGTCACAGCCTAGCGGGAGGGGAGGAGCAGTACTTC. Translating it yields CASSHSLAGGEEQYF.

V gene TRBV28 combines with J gene TRBJ2-7; 8 bases are shared with TRBD1. Germline loops: CDR1 MDHEN, CDR2 SYDVKM. J was trimmed by 3 bases and V by 6 bases; bases with no gene match: 7. The CDR3 runs to 14 residues. The CDR3 DNA follows: TGTGCCAGCAGCCCGCCCGGGACAGGCTACGAGCAGTACTTC. Protein product: CASSPPGTGYEQYF. Using reference TRBV28 and TRBJ2-7 for the parts outside the CDR3, the full variable domain is DVKVTQSSRYLVKRTGEKVFLECVQDMDHENMFWYRQDPGLGLRLIYFSYDVKMKEKGDIPEGYSVSREKKERFSLILESASTNQTSMYLCASSPPGTGYEQYFGPGTRLTVT.

The chain couples TRBV9 to TRBJ1-2; weak D call: TRBD1 (6 bases). The CDR3 covers 14 residues. The germline V gene encodes CDR1 SGDLS and CDR2 YYNGEE. V was trimmed by 4 bases and J by 8 bases, leaving 18 bases between them. CDR3 bases: TGTGCCAGCAGCAAGCCCCCGGGGCAGGGGGGCTACACCTTC. Encoded protein: CASSKPPGQGGYTF.

This clone was recorded a few times. V usage is TRBV28 and J usage is TRBJ1-1; 12 bases line up with TRBD1. Looked up from germline, CDR1 is MDHEN and CDR2 is SYDVKM. V was pared by 3 bases and J by 5 bases, with 16 bases of the junction left unmatched. CDR3 length equals 19 residues. The CDR3 region has the DNA TGTGCCAGCAGTTTTTCCTGGGACAGGGGGCTCCGGGAGGGGACTGAAGCTTTCTTT. Amino acids: CASSFSWDRGLREGTEAFF.

This sequence joins TRBV5-1 and TRBJ2-1; 7 positions match TRBD1. Germline V gene sequence: CDR1 SGHRS, CDR2 YFSETQ. The trim removed 0 bases at V and 5 bases at J, leaving 11 bases unmatched. The CDR3 consists of 17 residues. CDR3: CASSLVLRQGPDNEQFF. The CDR3 DNA reads as TGCGCCAGCAGCTTGGTCCTTCGACAGGGACCAGACAATGAGCAGTTCTTC.

The CDR3 coding sequence is TGTGCCACCGGGCAGGGGCGCGCTTTCTTT. The encoded protein is CATGQGRAFF. The chain is built from TRBV6-1 and TRBJ1-1; tentative D call: TRBD1 (6 bases). Looked up from germline, CDR1 is MNHNS and CDR2 is SASEGT. V shed 10 bases and J shed 11 bases, with 14 bases lying between them. The CDR3 loop spans 10 amino acids.

This clone was found once. The chain couples TRBV27 to TRBJ2-5, with D possibly being TRBD1 (6 bases). The V gene lost 6 bases and the J gene lost 0 bases, with 20 bases spanning the gap. The germline V gene has CDR1 MNHEY and CDR2 SMNVEV (reference sequence). The CDR3 is 17 residues long. DNA for the CDR3: TGTGCCAGCAGCTACGCTGGACAGACGCAGTACCAAGAGACCCAGTACTTC. It encodes CASSYAGQTQYQETQYF.

The chain joins TRBV10-3 to TRBJ1-1; the D is unclear. The CDR3 spans 15 residues. V lost 2 bases to trimming and J lost 1 base, with 11 bases between them. Germline CDR1 ENHRY, CDR2 SYGVKD. The CDR3 nucleotides read TGTGCCATCAGTGAGACGATACGGTCGAACACTGAAGCTTTCTTT. Encoded protein: CAISETIRSNTEAFF.

In this sample, this clone turned up once. J is TRBJ2-1 and V is TRBV7-2; TRBD2 matches at 10 bases. Germline V gene data show CDR1 as SGHTA and CDR2 as FQGNSA. The CDR3 contains 16 residues. J lost 6 bases, V lost 4 bases, and 9 bases had no gene match. CDR3 sequence: CASSWKSASGSNEQFF. The CDR3 nucleotides are TGTGCCAGCAGCTGGAAGTCGGCTAGCGGGAGCAATGAGCAGTTCTTC.

There are many counts of this clone. The chain employs TRBV4-2 and TRBJ2-5; 9 nucleotides line up with TRBD2. CDR1 is LGHNA, CDR2 YNFKEQ, per germline. The CDR3 length is 15 residues. V was pared by 1 base and J by 4 bases, with 4 bases of the junction left unmatched. CDR3 sequence (DNA): TGTGCCAGCAGCCAAGTCAGCGGGAGGACAGAGACCCAGTACTTC. Its protein is CASSQVSGRTETQYF.